The 25 T cell receptor beta chains reported below all come from one sample, sequenced in a study of cytomegalovirus exposure and HLA in healthy donors. PCR primers comprised 60 Vbeta and 13 Jbeta primers. TCRdb keeps only in-frame clones here, not all; method: immunoSEQ multiplex PCR. Of over 95,000 clones listed, about 78% are singletons. Material: PBMCs. These receptors were collected from a woman aged 35 to 49 in good health and CMV-seropositive.

This chain connects TRBV7-9 to TRBJ2-5, with a possible D match to TRBD2 (6 bases). V was trimmed by 3 bases and J by 5 bases, leaving 16 bases between them. CDR1 and CDR2 (germline): SEHNR, FQNEAQ (reference sequence). The CDR3 sequence is 15 residues long. Here the CDR3 DNA reads TGTGCCAGCAGCTTCGGCTCGGCTCTAGCGGAGACCCAGTACTTC. Translated, it gives CASSFGSALAETQYF.

The chain combines TRBV30 with TRBJ1-4; D may be TRBD1 (6 bases). The CDR3 is 12 residues long. Germline V lookup: CDR1 GTSNPN, CDR2 SVGIG (reference sequence). Trimming left V 5 bases short and J 4 bases short, with 8 bases between. The chain's CDR3 is CAWFRGNEKLFF. CDR3 DNA: TGTGCCTGGTTCAGGGGTAATGAAAAACTGTTTTTT.

The rearrangement uses TRBV2 and TRBJ1-3; tentatively, D is TRBD1 (6 bases). Trimming pared 2 bases from V and 4 bases from J, leaving 9 bases between. CDR3 size: 14 residues. Germline CDR1 and CDR2: SNHLY and FYNNEI. The CDR3 DNA follows: TGTGCCAGCAGTGAATCGGACAGAGGAAACACCATATATTTT. Translated: CASSESDRGNTIYF.

The gene calls are TRBV5-6 and TRBJ2-3, with TRBD1 matching 7 bases. The CDR3 has 16 amino acids. Germline V gene lookup returns CDR1 SGHDT and CDR2 YYEEEE. V lost 0 bases to trimming and J lost 4 bases; unmatched junction nucleotides: 8. CDR3 in DNA: TGTGCCAGCAGCTTGGACCGGGACAGCATTGCAGATACGCAGTATTTT. Translated: CASSLDRDSIADTQYF.

CDR3 region: CASSEFGTGEGYTF. CDR3 sequence (DNA): TGTGCCAGCAGTGAATTTGGGACTGGTGAAGGCTACACCTTC. The chain has TRBV25-1 and TRBJ1-2; a weak D match, TRBD1 (5 bases). Germline assignment: CDR1 MGHDK and CDR2 SYGVNS. The CDR3 is 14 amino acids. V was clipped by 1 base and J by 8 bases, with 14 bases between them.

The chain couples TRBV2 to TRBJ2-2; 7 bases are a match to TRBD2. The CDR3 has 17 amino acids. Trimming cost V 7 bases and J 2 bases; bases outside gene matches: 13. Germline V lookup: CDR1 SNHLY, CDR2 FYNNEI. This chain's CDR3 is CASTLRGGGSNTGELFF. The CDR3 DNA follows: TGTGCCAGCACGCTACGGGGCGGGGGATCCAACACCGGGGAGCTGTTTTTT. Based on the CDR3 plus reference TRBV2 and TRBJ2-2, the full variable domain is EPEVTQTPSHQVTQMGQEVILRCVPISNHLYFYWYRQILGQKVEFLVSFYNNEISEKSEIFDDQFSVERPDGSNFTLKIRSTKLEDSAMYFCASTLRGGGSNTGELFFGEGSRLTVL.

The rearrangement links TRBV4-2 to TRBJ2-7; a possible D gene is TRBD1 (5 bases). Germline V lookup: CDR1 LGHNA, CDR2 YNFKEQ. There are 15 residues in the CDR3. Trimming removed 0 bases from V and 1 base from J, with 10 bases in between. The CDR3 bases are TGTGCCAGCAGCCAAGAGGCAGGGCTATCCTACGAGCAGTACTTC. Amino acids: CASSQEAGLSYEQYF.

This chain links TRBV6-5 with TRBJ2-3; D gene uncertain. The V gene lost 6 bases and the J gene lost 4 bases, with 8 bases spanning the gap. Germline CDR1 is MNHEY and CDR2 is SVGAGI. The CDR3 has 12 amino acids. In DNA form, the CDR3 reads TGTGCCAGCAGCCCTCTCCCAGATACGCAGTATTTT. Residues: CASSPLPDTQYF.

In its sample, this clone was seen a few times. This rearrangement joins TRBV5-1 to TRBJ1-1; tentative D call: TRBD1 (5 bases). V was trimmed by 1 base and J by 10 bases, leaving 14 bases between them. Germline CDR1 and CDR2: SGHRS and YFSETQ. The CDR3 runs to 13 residues. The CDR3 region is CASSLSGGGVAFF. DNA for the CDR3: TGCGCCAGCAGCTTGTCGGGGGGGGGTGTAGCTTTCTTT.

This clone was counted only a few times. The chain links TRBV5-1 to TRBJ1-1; 11 nucleotides agree with TRBD1. This CDR3 is 13 amino acids long. The junction had 3 bases not matched to a gene; V was cut back by 5 bases and J by 6 bases. Germline assignment: CDR1 SGHRS and CDR2 YFSETQ. The CDR3 nucleotides read TGCGCCAGCAGGGGGACAGGGGGTTCTGAAGCTTTCTTT. Translation: CASRGTGGSEAFF.

The rearrangement links TRBV7-3 to TRBJ1-2, with D unresolved. Germline CDR1 reads SGHTA; CDR2 reads FQGTGA. V was pared by 1 base and J by 0 bases, with 6 bases between. The CDR3 is 14 amino acids. CDR3 amino acids: CASSLSSANYGYTF. The CDR3 DNA sequence: TGTGCCAGCAGCTTAAGTTCCGCTAACTATGGCTACACCTTC.

The chain links TRBV6-6 to TRBJ2-2; TRBD2 matches at 11 bases. CDR1 is MNHNY and CDR2 is SVGAGI in the germline V gene (reference sequence). The CDR3 runs to 16 residues. The trim removed 0 bases at V and 7 bases at J, leaving 4 bases unmatched. CDR3 loop: CASSYSSGGAGGELFF. As DNA, the CDR3 is TGTGCCAGCAGTTACTCTAGCGGGGGGGCTGGCGGGGAGCTGTTTTTT.

This chain links TRBV6-6 with TRBJ1-1; 7 nucleotides match TRBD1. V was pared by 0 bases and J by 0 bases, with 1 base of the junction left unmatched. This CDR3 is 15 amino acids long. From germline, CDR1 is MNHNY and CDR2 SVGAGI (reference sequence). The DNA for the CDR3 is TGTGCCAGCAGTTACTCGGGACAGATGAACACTGAAGCTTTCTTT. Its translation: CASSYSGQMNTEAFF.

V and J are TRBV30 and TRBJ1-2; D might be TRBD1 (6 bases). The ends were cut back, 0 bases at V and 6 bases at J, with 14 bases in the middle. The CDR3 covers 14 residues. Germline V CDR1 and CDR2: GTSNPN, SVGIG (reference sequence). CDR3 in DNA: TGTGCCTGGAGTGTATTTCTGGGGGCGCATGGCTACACCTTC. Amino acid sequence: CAWSVFLGAHGYTF.

This rearrangement joins TRBV2 to TRBJ2-7; 9 bases are a match to TRBD1. V lost 4 bases and J lost 1; bases outside the gene matches: 2. The germline V gene encodes CDR1 SNHLY and CDR2 FYNNEI. The CDR3 extends over 14 amino acids. The CDR3 region is CASSGGQGSYEQYF. In DNA, the CDR3 is TGTGCCAGCAGTGGCGGACAGGGGTCCTACGAGCAGTACTTC. The variable domain in full, completed from reference TRBV2 and TRBJ2-7, reads EPEVTQTPSHQVTQMGQEVILRCVPISNHLYFYWYRQILGQKVEFLVSFYNNEISEKSEIFDDQFSVERPDGSNFTLKIRSTKLEDSAMYFCASSGGQGSYEQYFGPGTRLTVT.

The rearrangement links TRBV29-1 to TRBJ1-6; TRBD1 might be the D (5 bases). V shed 3 bases and J shed 14 bases, with 23 bases lying between them. CDR1 and CDR2 (germline): SQVTM, ANQGSEA. The CDR3 contains 15 residues. In nucleotides, the CDR3 is TGCAGCGTTGAGGGGTCCGGACATTGGACCTTCACCCTCCACTTT. Its protein is CSVEGSGHWTFTLHF.

The rearrangement joins TRBV19 to TRBJ2-3; 7 bases map to TRBD2. Germline V gives CDR1 LNHDA, CDR2 SQIVND (reference sequence). The CDR3 sequence is 16 residues long. Trimming cost V 4 bases and J 4 bases; bases outside gene matches: 11. CDR3: CASSKDISGAADTQYF. The DNA for the CDR3 is TGTGCCAGTAGTAAGGATATAAGCGGGGCCGCAGATACGCAGTATTTT.

This chain uses TRBV2 with TRBJ2-7, with 12 bases matching TRBD1. Germline CDR1 is SNHLY and CDR2 is FYNNEI. The CDR3 contains 17 residues. The junction had 18 bases not matched to a gene; V was cut back by 8 bases and J by 7 bases. CDR3: CASLLPPPGQGAGEQYF. CDR3 coding DNA: TGTGCCAGCTTACTCCCTCCCCCGGGACAGGGGGCAGGGGAGCAGTACTTC.

The chain employs TRBV11-1 and TRBJ1-6, with 8 bases identical to TRBD1. Germline V gene data show CDR1 as SGHAT and CDR2 as FQDESV (reference sequence). The CDR3 is 15 residues long. V lost 5 bases and J lost 6; bases outside the gene matches: 6. Here the CDR3 reads CASSPRTGRNSPLHF. The CDR3 coding sequence is TGTGCCAGCAGCCCAAGGACAGGGCGTAATTCACCCCTCCACTTT.

J is TRBJ1-1 and V is TRBV27; 7 positions agree with TRBD1. The V gene end was trimmed by 6 bases and the J gene end by 4 bases; junction bases not matched to a gene: 14. This CDR3 has 16 residues. Germline V gene lookup returns CDR1 MNHEY and CDR2 SMNVEV (reference sequence). In DNA, the CDR3 is TGTGCCAGCAGGGGACAGACGCCCCGGCGGGGCACTGAAGCTTTCTTT. It yields the protein CASRGQTPRRGTEAFF.

In this sample, this clone turned up a few times. The rearrangement joins TRBV7-8 to TRBJ1-6; tentative D call: TRBD1 (5 bases). CDR3 length: 14 amino acids. Trimming removed 2 bases at V and 10 bases at J, with 12 bases between. Germline CDR1 reads SGHVS; CDR2 reads FQNEAQ. The CDR3 coding sequence is TGTGCCAGCAGCTTATCCAGGGCAGACTCACCCCTCCACTTT. Protein: CASSLSRADSPLHF. Using reference TRBV7-8 and TRBJ1-6 for the parts outside the CDR3, the full variable domain is GAGVSQSPRYKVAKRGQDVALRCDPISGHVSLFWYQQALGQGPEFLTYFQNEAQLDKSGLPSDRFFAERPEGSVSTLKIQRTQQEDSAVYLCASSLSRADSPLHFGNGTRLTVT.

V usage is TRBV4-1 and J usage is TRBJ1-2; D possibly corresponds to TRBD1 (5 bases). The CDR3 length is 18 residues. Deletions cut 2 bases from V and 2 bases from J, with 21 bases between. The germline V gene encodes CDR1 MGHRA and CDR2 YSYEKL. The CDR3 DNA follows: TGCGCCAGCAGCCAACCCACCGGGGGGATGGGGGTAAACTATGGCTACACCTTC. Its translation is CASSQPTGGMGVNYGYTF.

V is TRBV2 and J is TRBJ2-1; 11 positions match TRBD2. The CDR3 has 12 residues. Trimming took 10 bases from V and 8 from J; bases not matched to a gene: 4. Per the germline V gene, CDR1 is SNHLY and CDR2 is FYNNEI. CDR3 residues: CATLLAGDEQFF. In nucleotides, the CDR3 is TGTGCCACCCTACTAGCGGGGGATGAGCAGTTCTTC. The entire variable domain, with the rest obtained from reference TRBV2 and TRBJ2-1, is as follows: EPEVTQTPSHQVTQMGQEVILRCVPISNHLYFYWYRQILGQKVEFLVSFYNNEISEKSEIFDDQFSVERPDGSNFTLKIRSTKLEDSAMYFCATLLAGDEQFFGPGTRLTVL.

This clone was picked up a small number of times. This chain connects TRBV7-9 to TRBJ2-1, with TRBD2 matching over 8 bases. This CDR3 is 15 amino acids long. Germline V gene sequence: CDR1 SEHNR, CDR2 FQNEAQ (reference sequence). Germline trimming cut 5 bases from V and 1 base from J; bases unmatched to any gene: 4. CDR3: CASSPGLVSYNEQFF. The CDR3 DNA reads as TGTGCCAGCAGCCCGGGACTAGTTTCCTACAATGAGCAGTTCTTC.

The chain joins TRBV9 to TRBJ2-1; TRBD2 matches at 11 bases. Losses at the gene ends were 3 bases for V and 5 bases for J; bases not matched to a gene: 4. The CDR3 length is 15 residues. CDR1 SGDLS and CDR2 YYNGEE come from the germline V gene. In DNA form, the CDR3 reads TGTGCCAGCAGCGCCCGGGGACTAGCGGACAATGAGCAGTTCTTC. The encoded protein is CASSARGLADNEQFF.